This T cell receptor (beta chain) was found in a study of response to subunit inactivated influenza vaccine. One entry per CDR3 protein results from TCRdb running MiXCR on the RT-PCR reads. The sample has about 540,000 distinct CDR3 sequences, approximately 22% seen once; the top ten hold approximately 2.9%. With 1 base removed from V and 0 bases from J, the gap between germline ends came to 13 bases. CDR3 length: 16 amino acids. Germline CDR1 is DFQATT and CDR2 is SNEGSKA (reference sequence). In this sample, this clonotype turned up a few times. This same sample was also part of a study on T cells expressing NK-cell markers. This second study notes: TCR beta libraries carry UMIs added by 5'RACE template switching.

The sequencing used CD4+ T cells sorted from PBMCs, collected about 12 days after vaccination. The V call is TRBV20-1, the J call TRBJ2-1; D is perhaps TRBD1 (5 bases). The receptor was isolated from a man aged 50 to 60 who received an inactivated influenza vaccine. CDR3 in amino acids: CSARVIGQGSYNEQFF. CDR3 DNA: TGCAGTGCTAGAGTCATAGGCCAGGGCTCCTACAATGAGCAGTTCTTC.